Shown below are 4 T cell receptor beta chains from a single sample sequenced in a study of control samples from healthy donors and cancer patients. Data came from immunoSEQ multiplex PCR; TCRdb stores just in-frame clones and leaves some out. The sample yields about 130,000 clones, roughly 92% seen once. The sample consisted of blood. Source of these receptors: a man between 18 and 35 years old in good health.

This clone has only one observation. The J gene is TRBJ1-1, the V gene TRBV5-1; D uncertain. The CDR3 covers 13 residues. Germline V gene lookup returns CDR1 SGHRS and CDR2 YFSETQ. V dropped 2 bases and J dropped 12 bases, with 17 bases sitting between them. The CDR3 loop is CASSFLRAKGTFF. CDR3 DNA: TGCGCCAGCAGCTTTCTTCGAGCTAAGGGAACTTTCTTT. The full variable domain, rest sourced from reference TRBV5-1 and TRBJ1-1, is KAGVTQTPRYLIKTRGQQVTLSCSPISGHRSVSWYQQTPGQGLQFLFEYFSETQRNKGNFPGRFSGRQFSNSRSEMNVSTLELGDSALYLCASSFLRAKGTFFGQGTRLTVV.

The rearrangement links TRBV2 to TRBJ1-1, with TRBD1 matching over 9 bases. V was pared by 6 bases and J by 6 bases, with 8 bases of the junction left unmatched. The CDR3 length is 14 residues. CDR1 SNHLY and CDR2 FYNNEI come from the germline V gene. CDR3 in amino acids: CASSLTGGSAEAFF. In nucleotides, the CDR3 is TGTGCCAGCAGCCTAACAGGGGGCTCGGCTGAAGCTTTCTTT.

The CDR3 sequence: CASINSARGATEAFF. DNA of the CDR3: TGTGCCAGCATAAATTCAGCTCGAGGGGCCACTGAAGCTTTCTTT. This chain uses TRBV27 with TRBJ1-1; D perhaps matches TRBD1 (5 bases). From germline, CDR1 is MNHEY and CDR2 SMNVEV (reference sequence). The V and J ends lost 7 bases and 4 bases respectively, with 19 bases between them. The CDR3 covers 15 residues.

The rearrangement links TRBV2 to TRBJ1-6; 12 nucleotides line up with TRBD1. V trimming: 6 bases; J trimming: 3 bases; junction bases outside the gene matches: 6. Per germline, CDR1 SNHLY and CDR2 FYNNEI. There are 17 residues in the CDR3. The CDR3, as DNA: TGTGCCAGCAGAAGGGACAGGGGGCAAGTCTATAATTCACCCCTCCACTTT. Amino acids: CASRRDRGQVYNSPLHF.